This TCR beta chain was profiled in a study of glioma-infiltrating T cells. Findings of the study overall: Non-neoplastic patients had below-expected tissue-blood divergence, while all gliomas exceeded expectation. Very few CDR3 sequences were shared between tissue and blood.

This clonotype turned up a few times. What it binds is not known. Germline CDR1 MNHNS, CDR2 SASEGT. The CDR3 has 14 amino acids. J lost 4 bases, V lost 6 bases, and 9 bases had no gene match. TCR alpha and beta CDR3 regions were amplified from RNA using iRepertoire nested multiplex PCR. For one-step reverse transcription and amplification, about 85-400 ng of tissue mRNA or PBMC total RNA was used. TCRdb processed the multiplex PCR reads anew with MiXCR; each CDR3 protein has one entry. Among about 140,000 distinct CDR3 sequences listed, approximately 39% were seen once. The receptor's source is a human donor with low-grade glioma or glioblastoma, undergoing nonglioma brain surgery, or in good health (not recorded which). The rearrangement joins TRBV6-1 to TRBJ2-7; 7 nucleotides align to TRBD1. The sequencing input was glioma tissue, nonneoplastic brain tissue, or PBMCs (not recorded which). The CDR3: CASSLRTGVYEQYF. DNA of the CDR3: TGTGCCAGCAGCCTAAGGACAGGTGTTTACGAGCAGTACTTC.